The 19 T cell receptor beta chains listed next were all sequenced from one sample in a study of cytomegalovirus exposure and HLA in healthy donors (dated by TCRdb to 2016 to 2017). Library preparation was by the immunoSEQ multiplex PCR assay. For the multiplex PCR, a mixture combining 60 forward primers for TCR Vbeta segments and 13 reverse primers for TCR Jbeta segments was used. The table was pulled from immuneACCESS by TCRdb, which kept in-frame rearrangements only. Such tables lose some clones; where checked, under half of the loss comes from unresolved V genes, and the rest has no known cause. The sample table contains over 150,000 clones; only one count was recorded for 70% to 80% of them. The ten biggest clones cover roughly 1.2% of the sample. Source material: PBMCs. Every receptor here comes from a woman aged 45-60 years in good health and CMV-seronegative.

The chain joins TRBV2 to TRBJ1-5; 9 bases fit TRBD1. CDR3 length: 17 residues. V was pared by 6 bases and J by 0 bases, with 9 bases of the junction left unmatched. CDR1 and CDR2 from the germline V gene are SNHLY and FYNNEI. The CDR3 spells CASRTGGDRVSNQPQHF. The CDR3 DNA sequence: TGTGCCAGCAGGACGGGAGGGGACAGGGTTAGCAATCAGCCCCAGCATTTT.

The genes are TRBV6-5 and TRBJ1-3, with unresolved D. In germline, CDR1 is MNHEY, CDR2 SVGAGI. The CDR3 is 14 residues long. Trimming removed 5 bases at V and 0 bases at J, with 8 bases between. The chain's CDR3 is CASSPLRSGNTIYF. CDR3 nucleotide sequence: TGTGCCAGCAGTCCACTGCGCTCTGGAAACACCATATATTTT.

J is TRBJ2-5 and V is TRBV27; D gene ambiguous. TRBJ2-7 explains the end of the DNA better; the J call may be wrong. CDR3 size: 16 residues. Germline lookup yields CDR1 MNHEY and CDR2 SMNVEV (reference sequence). The CDR3 DNA sequence: TGTGCCAGCAGCCCATCCGTTGGCCCCGACTGGTACGAGCAGTACTTC. Amino acids: CASSPSVGPDWYEQYF.

The V and J genes are TRBV4-3 and TRBJ1-1; 9 bases agree with TRBD1. Germline V gene lookup returns CDR1 LGHNA and CDR2 YSLEER. Trimming cost V 0 bases and J 6 bases; bases outside gene matches: 2. The CDR3 covers 14 residues. CDR3 in amino acids: CASSQDTGGSEAFF. The CDR3 DNA sequence: TGCGCCAGCAGCCAAGATACAGGGGGCTCTGAAGCTTTCTTT.

V usage is TRBV28 and J usage is TRBJ2-4, with D possibly TRBD2 on 6 matching bases. V was cut by 4 bases and J by 7 bases, with 17 bases left in between. The germline gives CDR1 MDHEN, CDR2 SYDVKM. The CDR3 runs to 15 residues. CDR3 region: CASSYQRAGPNIQYF. The CDR3, as DNA: TGTGCCAGCAGTTATCAAAGGGCGGGACCTAACATTCAGTACTTC.

V gene TRBV4-3 combines with J gene TRBJ1-2; possible D gene TRBD1, 5 bases. Germline V gene sequence: CDR1 LGHNA, CDR2 YSLEER. With 4 bases removed from V and 0 bases from J, the gap between germline ends came to 15 bases. The CDR3 spans 16 residues. The CDR3 DNA is TGCGCCAGCAGCCCAAACCCGGGACTCACTAACTATGGCTACACCTTC. This encodes CASSPNPGLTNYGYTF.

J is TRBJ2-7 and V is TRBV11-2; D call uncertain. From germline, CDR1 is SGHAT and CDR2 FQNNGV. CDR3 length equals 15 residues. Trimming shortened V by 0 bases and J by 0 bases, and 9 bases separated the two germline ends. The CDR3 DNA reads TGTGCCAGCAGCTTAGACTCACTGAGCTCCTACGAGCAGTACTTC. It yields the protein CASSLDSLSSYEQYF.

The chain is built from TRBV7-2 and TRBJ1-2; no firm D call. CDR1 is SGHTA and CDR2 is FQGNSA in the germline V gene. The ends were cut back, 5 bases at V and 0 bases at J, with 22 bases in the middle. The CDR3 is 18 residues long. The CDR3 coding sequence is TGTGCCAGCAGCAACCCCTTCAGCCGCGTCGGAGCTAACTATGGCTACACCTTC. It codes for CASSNPFSRVGANYGYTF.

The chain joins TRBV5-4 to TRBJ2-5, with 8 positions matching TRBD1. Germline V lookup: CDR1 SGHNT, CDR2 YYREEE (reference sequence). Losses at the gene ends were 2 bases for V and 2 bases for J; bases not matched to a gene: 5. The CDR3 covers 15 residues. The CDR3 reads CASSFGQGLQETQYF. Written as DNA, the CDR3 is TGTGCCAGCAGCTTTGGACAGGGATTACAAGAGACCCAGTACTTC.

A word on this clone: This CDR3 is also generated by other DNA sequences in the sample. The J gene is TRBJ1-1, the V gene TRBV18, with 7 nucleotides matching TRBD1. Germline loops: CDR1 KGHSH, CDR2 LQKENI. The J segment lost 1 base and the V segment lost 6 bases, leaving 2 bases of the junction unmatched. The CDR3 totals 13 residues. The CDR3 nucleotides are TGTGCCAGCTCCGGACAGGCGAACACTGAAGCTTTCTTT. As protein: CASSGQANTEAFF.

This clone has just one count. The chain is built from TRBV2 and TRBJ1-5; 7 bases line up with TRBD1. The CDR3 has 17 amino acids. Germline lookup yields CDR1 SNHLY and CDR2 FYNNEI. With V trimmed by 7 bases and J by 2 bases, 14 bases remained unmatched. The CDR3 loop is CASISEIPDRGNQPQHF. The CDR3 DNA reads as TGTGCCAGCATATCGGAAATTCCCGACAGGGGCAATCAGCCCCAGCATTTT.

This CDR3 reads CASSLIGLAGHNEQFF. The CDR3 nucleotides are TGTGCCAGCAGCTTGATCGGACTAGCGGGTCACAATGAGCAGTTCTTC. The chain has TRBV11-3 and TRBJ2-1; 11 bases are shared with TRBD2. Germline CDR1 and CDR2: SGHNT and YENEEA. The length of the CDR3 is 16 residues. The junction had 6 bases not matched to a gene; V was cut back by 3 bases and J by 5 bases.

The J gene is TRBJ1-2, the V gene TRBV5-1; tentatively, D is TRBD1 (5 bases). The CDR3 is 12 residues long. In germline, CDR1 is SGHRS, CDR2 YFSETQ. V lost 0 bases, J lost 8 bases, and 8 bases lay in between. CDR3 nucleotide sequence: TGCGCCAGCAGCTTGGGACAGTACGGCTACACCTTC. Encoded protein: CASSLGQYGYTF.

J is TRBJ2-3 and V is TRBV9; TRBD2 agrees at 10 bases. V lost 0 bases to trimming and J lost 6 bases; unmatched junction nucleotides: 7. The germline V gene has CDR1 SGDLS and CDR2 YYNGEE. The CDR3 consists of 16 residues. CDR3 sequence: CASSVDPSGRGDTQYF. The CDR3, as DNA: TGTGCCAGCAGCGTAGATCCTAGCGGGAGAGGGGATACGCAGTATTTT.

The CDR3 sequence is CATSRGGSGSETQYF. CDR3 coding DNA: TGTGCCACCAGCAGAGGGGGTAGCGGGTCAGAGACCCAGTACTTC. This chain links TRBV15 with TRBJ2-5; TRBD2 aligns across 7 bases. In germline, CDR1 is LNHNV, CDR2 YYDKDF (reference sequence). The CDR3 extends over 15 amino acids. V shed 1 base and J 4 bases; nucleotides not matched to a gene: 6.

V usage is TRBV28 and J usage is TRBJ1-5; D possibly corresponds to TRBD1 (6 bases). The CDR3 is made up of 15 amino acids. Trimming took 6 bases from V and 1 from J, leaving 13 bases between them. The germline V gene encodes CDR1 MDHEN and CDR2 SYDVKM. This CDR3 reads CASSRGDTSNQPQHF. Here the CDR3 DNA reads TGTGCCAGCAGCCGGGGGGACACAAGCAATCAGCCCCAGCATTTT.

CDR3 sequence reads: CAISESKQAGEQFF. The DNA of the CDR3 is TGTGCCATCAGTGAGAGTAAGCAAGCGGGAGAGCAGTTCTTC. The chain joins TRBV10-3 to TRBJ2-1, with TRBD2 matching over 7 bases. The germline CDR1 and CDR2 sequences are ENHRY and SYGVKD. The trim removed 2 bases at V and 10 bases at J, leaving 8 bases unmatched. CDR3 length: 14 residues.

The chain combines TRBV27 with TRBJ2-7; the match to TRBD2 covers 12 bases. V lost 6 bases, J lost 2 bases, and 11 bases stayed unmatched. CDR3 size: 17 residues. Germline CDR1 reads MNHEY; CDR2 reads SMNVEV (reference sequence). The CDR3 is CASSLGALAGGPYEQYF. The CDR3 bases are TGTGCCAGCAGCCTAGGGGCCCTAGCGGGAGGGCCCTACGAGCAGTACTTC.

This clone has just one count. The V call is TRBV6-5, the J call TRBJ2-7; 7 nucleotides agree with TRBD2. Germline CDR1 reads MNHEY; CDR2 reads SVGAGI. The CDR3 runs 16 residues. J gave up 2 bases and V 4 bases, and 11 bases lay outside the gene matches. The CDR3 region is CASSSGYGGGAYEQYF. CDR3 bases: TGTGCCAGCAGTTCGGGCTATGGCGGGGGAGCCTACGAGCAGTACTTC.